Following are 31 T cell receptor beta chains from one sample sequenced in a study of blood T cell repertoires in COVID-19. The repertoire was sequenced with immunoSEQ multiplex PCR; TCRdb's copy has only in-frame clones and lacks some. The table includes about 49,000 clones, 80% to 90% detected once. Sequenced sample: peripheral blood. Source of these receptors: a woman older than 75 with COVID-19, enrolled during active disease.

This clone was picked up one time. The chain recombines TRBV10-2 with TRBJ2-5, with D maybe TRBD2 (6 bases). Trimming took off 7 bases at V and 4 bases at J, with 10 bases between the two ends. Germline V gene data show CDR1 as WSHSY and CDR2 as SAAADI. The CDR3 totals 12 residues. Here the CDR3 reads CASMRGGETQYF. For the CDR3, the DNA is TGCGCCAGCATGCGGGGTGGAGAGACCCAGTACTTC.

This CDR3 reads CASAWLAANTGELFF. The CDR3 DNA sequence: TGCGCCAGCGCTTGGCTAGCGGCAAACACCGGGGAGCTGTTTTTT. V usage is TRBV5-1 and J usage is TRBJ2-2, with TRBD2 matching 7 bases. Germline V CDR1 and CDR2: SGHRS, YFSETQ. The V segment lost 7 bases and the J segment 2 bases; nucleotides outside the gene matches: 8. The CDR3 has 15 amino acids.

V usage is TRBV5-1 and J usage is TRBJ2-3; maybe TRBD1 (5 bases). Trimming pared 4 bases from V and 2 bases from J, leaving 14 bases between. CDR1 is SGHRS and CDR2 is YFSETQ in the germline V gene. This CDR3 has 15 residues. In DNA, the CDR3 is TGCGCCAGCAGCCCCGGGTGGGGCGCCACAGATACGCAGTATTTT. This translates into CASSPGWGATDTQYF.

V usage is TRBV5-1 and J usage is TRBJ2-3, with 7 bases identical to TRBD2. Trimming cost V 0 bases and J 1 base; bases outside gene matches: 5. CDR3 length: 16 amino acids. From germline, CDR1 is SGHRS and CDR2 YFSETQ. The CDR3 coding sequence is TGCGCCAGCAGCTTGGGAACTAGCGTGGGCACAGATACGCAGTATTTT. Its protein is CASSLGTSVGTDTQYF.

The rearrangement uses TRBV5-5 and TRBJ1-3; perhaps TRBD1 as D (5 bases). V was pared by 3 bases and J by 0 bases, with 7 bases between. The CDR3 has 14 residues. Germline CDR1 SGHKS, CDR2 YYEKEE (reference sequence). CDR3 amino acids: CASSSTGSGNTIYF. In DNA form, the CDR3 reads TGTGCCAGCAGCTCCACAGGCTCTGGAAACACCATATATTTT.

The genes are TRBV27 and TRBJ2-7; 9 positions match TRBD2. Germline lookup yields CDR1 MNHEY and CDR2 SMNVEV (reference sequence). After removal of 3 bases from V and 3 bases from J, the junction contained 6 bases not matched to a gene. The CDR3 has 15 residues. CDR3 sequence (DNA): TGTGCCAGCAGTTTCGGCGGGGGGGCCTTCTACGAGCAGTACTTC. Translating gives CASSFGGGAFYEQYF.

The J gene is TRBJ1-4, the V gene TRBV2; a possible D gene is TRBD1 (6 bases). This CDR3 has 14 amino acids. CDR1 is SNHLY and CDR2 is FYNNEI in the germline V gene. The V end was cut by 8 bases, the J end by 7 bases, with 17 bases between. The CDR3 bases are TGTGCCAGCGGACAGACTCTGCCCTTTGAAAAACTGTTTTTT. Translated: CASGQTLPFEKLFF.

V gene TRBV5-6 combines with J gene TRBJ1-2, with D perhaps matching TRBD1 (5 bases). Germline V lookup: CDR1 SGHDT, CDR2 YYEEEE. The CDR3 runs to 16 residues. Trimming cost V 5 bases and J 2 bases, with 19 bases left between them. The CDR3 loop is CASSPQIGRGNYGYTF. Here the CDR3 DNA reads TGTGCCAGCAGTCCCCAGATAGGGCGGGGGAACTATGGCTACACCTTC.

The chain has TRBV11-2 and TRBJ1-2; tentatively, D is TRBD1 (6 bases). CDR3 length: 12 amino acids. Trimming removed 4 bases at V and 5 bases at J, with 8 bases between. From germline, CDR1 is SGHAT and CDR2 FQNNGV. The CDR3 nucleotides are TGTGCCAGCAGCTCGCAGGGGTATGGCTACACCTTC. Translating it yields CASSSQGYGYTF. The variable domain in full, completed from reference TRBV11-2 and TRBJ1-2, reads EAGVAQSPRYKIIEKRQSVAFWCNPISGHATLYWYQQILGQGPKLLIQFQNNGVVDDSQLPKDRFSAERLKGVDSTLKIQPAKLEDSAVYLCASSSQGYGYTFGSGTRLTVV.

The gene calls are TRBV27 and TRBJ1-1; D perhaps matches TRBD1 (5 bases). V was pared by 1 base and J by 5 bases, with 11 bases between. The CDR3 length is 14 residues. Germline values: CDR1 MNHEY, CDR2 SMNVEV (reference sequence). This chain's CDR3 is CASSLWRGRTEAFF. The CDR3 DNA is TGTGCCAGCAGTTTATGGAGGGGCCGGACTGAAGCTTTCTTT.

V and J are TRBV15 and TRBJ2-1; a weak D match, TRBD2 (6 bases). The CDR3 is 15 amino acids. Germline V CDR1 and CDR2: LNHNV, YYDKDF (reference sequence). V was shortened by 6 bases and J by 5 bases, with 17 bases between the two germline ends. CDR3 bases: TGTGCCACCAGTCCCACCCGCGGGGCAAACAATGAGCAGTTCTTC. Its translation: CATSPTRGANNEQFF. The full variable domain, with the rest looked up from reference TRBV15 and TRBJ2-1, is DAMVIQNPRYQVTQFGKPVTLSCSQTLNHNVMYWYQQKSSQAPKLLFHYYDKDFNNEADTPDNFQSRRPNTSFCFLDIRSPGLGDTAMYLCATSPTRGANNEQFFGPGTRLTVL.

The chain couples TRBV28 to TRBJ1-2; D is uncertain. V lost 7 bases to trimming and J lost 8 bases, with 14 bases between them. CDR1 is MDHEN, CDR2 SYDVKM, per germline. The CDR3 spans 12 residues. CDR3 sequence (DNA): TGTGCCAGCACCGACGGAGCTAGGGGCTACACCTTC. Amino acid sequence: CASTDGARGYTF.

The DNA of the CDR3 is TGTGCCAGCAGCTTATCGGCAGGGAACTATGGCTACACCTTC. It encodes CASSLSAGNYGYTF. The rearrangement links TRBV7-3 to TRBJ1-2, with D maybe TRBD1 (5 bases). Germline CDR1 and CDR2: SGHTA and FQGTGA. Trimming removed 2 bases at V and 2 bases at J, with 9 bases between. The length of the CDR3 is 14 residues. Filled out from reference TRBV7-3 and TRBJ1-2, the complete variable domain reads GAGVSQTPSNKVTEKGKYVELRCDPISGHTALYWYRQSLGQGPEFLIYFQGTGAADDSGLPNDRFFAVRPEGSVSTLKIQRTERGDSAVYLCASSLSAGNYGYTFGSGTRLTVV.

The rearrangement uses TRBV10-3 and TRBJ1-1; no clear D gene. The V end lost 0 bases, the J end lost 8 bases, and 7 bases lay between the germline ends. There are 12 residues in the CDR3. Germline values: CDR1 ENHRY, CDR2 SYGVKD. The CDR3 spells CAISESYGEAFF. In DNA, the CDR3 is TGTGCCATCAGTGAGTCCTACGGGGAAGCTTTCTTT.

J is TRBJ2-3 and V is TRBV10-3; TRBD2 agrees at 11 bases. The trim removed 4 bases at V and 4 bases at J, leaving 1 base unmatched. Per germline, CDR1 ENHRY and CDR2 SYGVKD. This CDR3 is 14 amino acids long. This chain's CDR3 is CAISATSGADTQYF. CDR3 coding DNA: TGTGCCATCAGTGCGACTAGCGGGGCAGATACGCAGTATTTT.

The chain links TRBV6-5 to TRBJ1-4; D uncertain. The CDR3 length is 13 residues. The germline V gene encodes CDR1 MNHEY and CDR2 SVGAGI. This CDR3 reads CGTYSATNEKLFF. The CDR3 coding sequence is TGTGGCACCTACAGTGCAACTAATGAAAAACTGTTTTTT.

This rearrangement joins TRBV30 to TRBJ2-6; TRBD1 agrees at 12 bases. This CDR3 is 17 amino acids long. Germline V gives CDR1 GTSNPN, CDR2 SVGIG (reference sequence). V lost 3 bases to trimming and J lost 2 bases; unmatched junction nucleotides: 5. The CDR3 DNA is TGTGCCTGGAGGAGGGACAGGGGGCTGACTGGGGCCAACGTCCTGACTTTC. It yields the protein CAWRRDRGLTGANVLTF.

The CDR3 sequence: CASSQGRLSDEQFF. CDR3 nucleotides: TGTGCCAGCAGCCAAGGCCGGTTAAGCGATGAGCAGTTCTTC. The chain carries TRBV3-1 (or the pseudogene TRBV3-2) and TRBJ2-1, with D unresolved. Between the trimmed V and J ends, which lost 1 base and 8 bases, there was a span of 12 bases. The CDR3 is 14 amino acids. CDR1 is LGHDT, CDR2 YNNKEL, per germline (reference sequence).

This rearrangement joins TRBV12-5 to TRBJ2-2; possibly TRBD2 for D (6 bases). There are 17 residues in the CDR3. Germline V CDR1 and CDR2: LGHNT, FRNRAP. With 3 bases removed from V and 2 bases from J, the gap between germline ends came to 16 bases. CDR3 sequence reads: CASGFSVFGGNTGELFF. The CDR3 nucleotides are TGTGCTAGTGGTTTTTCGGTGTTCGGGGGAAACACCGGGGAGCTGTTTTTT.

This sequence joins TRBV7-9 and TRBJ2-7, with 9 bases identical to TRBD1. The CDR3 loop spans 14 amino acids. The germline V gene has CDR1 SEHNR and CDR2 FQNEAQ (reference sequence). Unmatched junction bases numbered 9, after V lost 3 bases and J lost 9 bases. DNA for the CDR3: TGTGCCAGCAGCTTGACAGGGGGATCCCCCGGGCAGTACTTC. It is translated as CASSLTGGSPGQYF. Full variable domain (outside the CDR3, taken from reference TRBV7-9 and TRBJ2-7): DTGVSQNPRHKITKRGQNVTFRCDPISEHNRLYWYRQTLGQGPEFLTYFQNEAQLEKSRLLSDRFSAERPKGSFSTLEIQRTEQGDSAMYLCASSLTGGSPGQYFGPGTRLTVT.

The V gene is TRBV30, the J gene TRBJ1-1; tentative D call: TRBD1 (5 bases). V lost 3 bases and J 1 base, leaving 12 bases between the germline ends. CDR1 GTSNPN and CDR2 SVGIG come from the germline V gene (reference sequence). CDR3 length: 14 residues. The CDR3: CAWRGLGENTEAFF. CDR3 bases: TGTGCCTGGAGGGGCCTAGGGGAGAACACTGAAGCTTTCTTT. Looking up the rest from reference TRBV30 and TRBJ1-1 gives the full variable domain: SQTIHQWPATLVQPVGSPLSLECTVEGTSNPNLYWYRQAAGRGLQLLFYSVGIGQISSEVPQNLSASRPQDRQFILSSKKLLLSDSGFYLCAWRGLGENTEAFFGQGTRLTVV.

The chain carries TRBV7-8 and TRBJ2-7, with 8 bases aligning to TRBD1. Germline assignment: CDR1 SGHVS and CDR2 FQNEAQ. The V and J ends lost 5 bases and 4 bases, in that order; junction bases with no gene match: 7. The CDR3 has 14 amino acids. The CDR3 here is CASSPQGAVYEQYF. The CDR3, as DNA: TGTGCCAGCAGCCCCCAGGGGGCGGTATACGAGCAGTACTTC. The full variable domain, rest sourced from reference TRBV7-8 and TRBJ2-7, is GAGVSQSPRYKVAKRGQDVALRCDPISGHVSLFWYQQALGQGPEFLTYFQNEAQLDKSGLPSDRFFAERPEGSVSTLKIQRTQQEDSAVYLCASSPQGAVYEQYFGPGTRLTVT.

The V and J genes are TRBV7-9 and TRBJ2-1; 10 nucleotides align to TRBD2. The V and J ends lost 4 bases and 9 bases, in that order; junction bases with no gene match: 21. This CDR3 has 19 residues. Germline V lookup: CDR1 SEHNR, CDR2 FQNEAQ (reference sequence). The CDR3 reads CASSSLFGAAGGFTGEQFF. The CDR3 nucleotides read TGTGCCAGCAGCTCCCTCTTCGGGGCAGCGGGAGGGTTTACCGGTGAGCAGTTCTTC.

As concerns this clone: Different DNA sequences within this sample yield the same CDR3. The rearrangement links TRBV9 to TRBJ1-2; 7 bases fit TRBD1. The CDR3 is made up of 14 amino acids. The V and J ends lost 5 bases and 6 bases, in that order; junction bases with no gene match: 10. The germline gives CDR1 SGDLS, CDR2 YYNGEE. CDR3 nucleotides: TGTGCCAGCAGTCTAGACAGGGCAGTGAATGGCTACACCTTC. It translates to CASSLDRAVNGYTF.

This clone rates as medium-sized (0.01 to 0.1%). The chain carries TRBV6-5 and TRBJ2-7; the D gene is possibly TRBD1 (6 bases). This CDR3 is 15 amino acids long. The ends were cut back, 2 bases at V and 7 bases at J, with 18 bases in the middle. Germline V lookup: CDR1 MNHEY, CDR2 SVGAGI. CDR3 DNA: TGTGCCAGCAGTTACGGCCGGGACACGCCTCTAGAGCAGTACTTC. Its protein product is CASSYGRDTPLEQYF.

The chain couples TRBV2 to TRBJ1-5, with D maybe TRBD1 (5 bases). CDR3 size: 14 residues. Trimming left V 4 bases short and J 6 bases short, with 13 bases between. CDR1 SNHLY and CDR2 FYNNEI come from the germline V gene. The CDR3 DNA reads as TGTGCCAGCAGTGCTCAGGGAGGTAGTCAGCCCCAGCATTTT. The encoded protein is CASSAQGGSQPQHF.

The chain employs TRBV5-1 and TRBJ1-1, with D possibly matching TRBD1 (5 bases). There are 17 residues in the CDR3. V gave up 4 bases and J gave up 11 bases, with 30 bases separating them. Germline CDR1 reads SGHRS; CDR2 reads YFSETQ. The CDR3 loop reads CASSPHLLGGTAFRAFF. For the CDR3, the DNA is TGCGCCAGCAGCCCTCATCTACTGGGGGGGACCGCCTTCCGGGCTTTCTTT.

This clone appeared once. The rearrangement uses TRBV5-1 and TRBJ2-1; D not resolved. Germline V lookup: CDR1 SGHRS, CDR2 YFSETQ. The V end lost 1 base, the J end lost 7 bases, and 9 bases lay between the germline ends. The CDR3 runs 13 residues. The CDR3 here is CASSLISPNEQFF. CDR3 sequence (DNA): TGCGCCAGCAGCTTGATTAGCCCGAATGAGCAGTTCTTC.

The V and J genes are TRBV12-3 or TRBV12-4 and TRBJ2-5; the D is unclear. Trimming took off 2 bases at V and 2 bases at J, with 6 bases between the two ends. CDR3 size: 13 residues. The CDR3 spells CASSLHSQETQYF. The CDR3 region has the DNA TGTGCCAGCAGTTTACACTCTCAAGAGACCCAGTACTTC.

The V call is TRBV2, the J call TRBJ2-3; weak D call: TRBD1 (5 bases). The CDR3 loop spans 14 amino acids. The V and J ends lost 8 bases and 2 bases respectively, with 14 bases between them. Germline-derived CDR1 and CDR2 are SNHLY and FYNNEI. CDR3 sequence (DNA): TGTGCCAGCCAGGGCTGGGAAGACACAGATACGCAGTATTTT. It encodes CASQGWEDTDTQYF.

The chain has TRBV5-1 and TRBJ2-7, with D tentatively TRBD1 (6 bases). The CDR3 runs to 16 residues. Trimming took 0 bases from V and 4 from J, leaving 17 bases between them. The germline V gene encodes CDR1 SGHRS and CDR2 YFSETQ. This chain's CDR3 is CASSLGPTGRGYEQYF. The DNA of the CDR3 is TGCGCCAGCAGCTTGGGGCCGACAGGACGGGGTTACGAGCAGTACTTC.